The 22 T cell receptor beta chains reported below all come from one sample, sequenced in a study of T cell repertoires in aging, cancer and after chemotherapy. TCR beta rearrangements were amplified from peripheral blood genomic DNA. TRB rearrangements spanning V, D and J were amplified using mixed TRB-A/B primers. TCRdb passed the multiplex PCR reads through MiXCR, listing each CDR3 protein once. The sample lists several thousand distinct CDR3 sequences; 30% to 35% were seen once. Sequencing used blood. These receptors were taken from a human donor in good health.

The chain is built from TRBV12-3 or TRBV12-4 and TRBJ1-2; no clear D gene. V was pared by 1 base and J by 2 bases, with 11 bases between. The CDR3 consists of 15 residues. For the CDR3, the DNA is TGTGCCAGCAGTTTAGGGCGGCGGCCAAACTATGGCTACACCTTC. Protein sequence: CASSLGRRPNYGYTF.

The chain joins TRBV18 to TRBJ2-2, with 9 nucleotides matching TRBD2. Germline CDR1 KGHSH, CDR2 LQKENI. There are 17 residues in the CDR3. V was pared by 0 bases and J by 2 bases, with 4 bases of the junction left unmatched. CDR3 region: CASSPPIAGVNTGELFF. The CDR3 nucleotides are TGTGCCAGCTCACCACCGATAGCGGGAGTAAACACCGGGGAGCTGTTTTTT.

The rearrangement links TRBV28 to TRBJ1-1, with TRBD1 as a possible D gene (6 bases). Germline CDR1 reads MDHEN; CDR2 reads SYDVKM. This CDR3 has 12 residues. The ends were cut back, 3 bases at V and 11 bases at J, with 13 bases in the middle. CDR3 sequence: CASSFSGQWAFF. Written as DNA, the CDR3 is TGTGCCAGCAGTTTTTCCGGACAGTGGGCTTTCTTT.

The chain has TRBV7-6 and TRBJ2-1; 8 bases fit TRBD2. Per the germline V gene, CDR1 is SGHVS and CDR2 is FNYEAQ. With 3 bases clipped from V and 6 bases from J, the junction kept 7 bases outside the gene matches. CDR3 length: 15 amino acids. CDR3 region: CASSFGTRLPNEQFF. The CDR3 DNA reads TGTGCCAGCAGCTTCGGGACTAGACTCCCCAATGAGCAGTTCTTC. The full variable domain, in which reference TRBV7-6 and TRBJ2-1 provide the parts outside the CDR3, is GAGVSQSPRYKVTKRGQDVALRCDPISGHVSLYWYRQALGQGPEFLTYFNYEAQQDKSGLPNDRFSAERPEGSISTLTIQRTEQRDSAMYRCASSFGTRLPNEQFFGPGTRLTVL.

This chain connects TRBV19 to TRBJ1-6; the D gene is possibly TRBD1 (5 bases). Trimming pared 2 bases from V and 9 bases from J, leaving 20 bases between. Germline V gene lookup returns CDR1 LNHDA and CDR2 SQIVND (reference sequence). The length of the CDR3 is 17 residues. The CDR3 is CASSILDVGPLGSPLHF. The CDR3 coding sequence is TGTGCCAGTAGTATATTGGATGTGGGGCCGCTCGGTTCACCCCTCCACTTT.

This clonotype turned up a few times. The V and J genes are TRBV27 and TRBJ2-1, with 9 bases matching TRBD2. This CDR3 has 23 residues. Trimming took 0 bases from V and 9 from J; bases not matched to a gene: 30. Per the germline V gene, CDR1 is MNHEY and CDR2 is SMNVEV (reference sequence). In nucleotides, the CDR3 is TGTGCCAGCAGTTTATCTCCCACCTGGGTAGCGGGAGTGGGTAGAAGAGCGGAGGTTGAGCAGTTCTTC. Translating it yields CASSLSPTWVAGVGRRAEVEQFF.

This clonotype was observed a handful of times. This rearrangement joins TRBV10-1 to TRBJ1-1; no clear D gene. This CDR3 region has 11 residues. Trimming shortened V by 2 bases and J by 2 bases, and 0 bases separated the two germline ends. Germline V gives CDR1 WNHNN, CDR2 SYGVQD (reference sequence). This CDR3 is CASSENTEAFF. CDR3 nucleotide sequence: TGCGCCAGCAGTGAGAACACTGAAGCTTTCTTT.

Only a few counts were recorded for this clonotype. V gene TRBV28 combines with J gene TRBJ2-3; TRBD1 aligns across 9 bases. V lost 1 base and J lost 4; bases outside the gene matches: 6. This CDR3 has 16 amino acids. Germline CDR1 and CDR2: MDHEN and SYDVKM. The CDR3 spells CASSLLAGTGPDTQYF. The DNA of the CDR3 is TGTGCCAGCAGTTTATTGGCGGGGACAGGGCCAGATACGCAGTATTTT.

This clonotype was detected a few times. The CDR3 DNA sequence: TGTGCCAGCAGTGGGCGGGGTGGCACTGAAGCTTTCTTT. It is translated as CASSGRGGTEAFF. The gene calls are TRBV6-1 and TRBJ1-1, with unresolved D. Trimming stripped 4 bases from V and 4 bases from J, with 10 bases between. CDR3 length: 13 residues. Germline V lookup: CDR1 MNHNS, CDR2 SASEGT.

The chain has TRBV19 and TRBJ1-2, with 7 bases matching TRBD1. The CDR3 consists of 15 residues. The V gene's germline CDR1 is LNHDA and CDR2 SQIVND (reference sequence). V trimming: 10 bases; J trimming: 2 bases; junction bases outside the gene matches: 13. CDR3 sequence: CAISTGTAYNYGYTF. CDR3 sequence (DNA): TGTGCCATTAGCACCGGGACAGCTTACAACTATGGCTACACCTTC. Full variable domain (missing parts from reference TRBV19 and TRBJ1-2): DGGITQSPKYLFRKEGQNVTLSCEQNLNHDAMYWYRQDPGQGLRLIYYSQIVNDFQKGDIAEGYSVSREKKESFPLTVTSAQKNPTAFYLCAISTGTAYNYGYTFGSGTRLTVV.

This chain joins TRBV7-3 and TRBJ2-3; tentatively, D is TRBD2 (5 bases). The CDR3 is 14 residues long. Germline CDR1 SGHTA, CDR2 FQGTGA. Trimming removed 3 bases from V and 2 bases from J, with 9 bases in between. The DNA for the CDR3 is TGTGCCAGCAGCTTGTCAGCGGACACAGATACGCAGTATTTT. This sequence encodes CASSLSADTDTQYF.

This chain uses TRBV20-1 with TRBJ2-1; 7 positions agree with TRBD2. From germline, CDR1 is DFQATT and CDR2 SNEGSKA (reference sequence). This CDR3 comprises 15 residues. The J segment lost 0 bases and the V segment lost 1 base, leaving 3 bases of the junction unmatched. CDR3 protein: CSARGREISYNEQFF. Here the CDR3 DNA reads TGCAGTGCTAGAGGGCGGGAGATCTCCTACAATGAGCAGTTCTTC.

This clonotype appeared a few times. The V and J genes are TRBV19 and TRBJ2-7, with 8 positions matching TRBD2. CDR1 LNHDA and CDR2 SQIVND come from the germline V gene (reference sequence). With V trimmed by 1 base and J by 3 bases, 8 bases remained unmatched. This CDR3 is built from 16 residues. The CDR3 DNA reads as TGTGCCAGTAGTATAGGGGCAGTAGCGGGGATCTACGAGCAGTACTTC. This translates into CASSIGAVAGIYEQYF.

This clonotype is judged medium-sized. The V gene is TRBV19, the J gene TRBJ2-3; D is unclear. Trimming cost V 1 base and J 7 bases, with 9 bases left between them. Germline V CDR1 and CDR2: LNHDA, SQIVND (reference sequence). The CDR3 extends over 13 amino acids. CDR3 residues: CASSIVPGHTQYF. The DNA for the CDR3 is TGTGCCAGTAGTATAGTGCCAGGCCATACGCAGTATTTT. The complete variable domain, with remaining parts taken from reference TRBV19 and TRBJ2-3, reads DGGITQSPKYLFRKEGQNVTLSCEQNLNHDAMYWYRQDPGQGLRLIYYSQIVNDFQKGDIAEGYSVSREKKESFPLTVTSAQKNPTAFYLCASSIVPGHTQYFGPGTRLTVL.

There are a few counts of this clonotype. The chain combines TRBV4-3 with TRBJ2-2; 8 nucleotides line up with TRBD1. This CDR3 region has 17 residues. V was pared by 4 bases and J by 4 bases, with 11 bases of the junction left unmatched. CDR1 is LGHNA, CDR2 YSLEER, per germline. The CDR3 DNA reads TGCGCCAGCAGCCTTCGGGACAGGACAACGGGCACCGGGGAGCTGTTTTTT. The encoded protein is CASSLRDRTTGTGELFF.

This clonotype is deemed medium-sized. The chain combines TRBV6-5 with TRBJ1-2; D is unclear. V was trimmed by 5 bases and J by 6 bases, leaving 13 bases between them. This CDR3 has 13 residues. Germline loops: CDR1 MNHEY, CDR2 SVGAGI. CDR3 in DNA: TGTGCCAGCAGTCCCCGGGGTATCGATGGCTACACCTTC. Amino acid sequence: CASSPRGIDGYTF.

This sequence joins TRBV27 and TRBJ1-2; possibly TRBD1 for D (5 bases). The germline CDR1 and CDR2 sequences are MNHEY and SMNVEV (reference sequence). With 0 bases removed from V and 4 bases from J, the gap between germline ends came to 9 bases. There are 14 residues in the CDR3. The CDR3 is CASSLSRVSYGYTF. CDR3 coding DNA: TGTGCCAGCAGTTTATCCAGGGTTAGCTATGGCTACACCTTC.

The CDR3 region is CASSQQGGRNSPLHF. The CDR3 coding sequence is TGTGCCAGCAGCCAACAGGGAGGACGCAATTCACCCCTCCACTTT. J is TRBJ1-6 and V is TRBV7-2; D might be TRBD1 (6 bases). The V gene lost 5 bases and the J gene lost 7 bases, with 15 bases spanning the gap. This CDR3 is 15 amino acids long. The V gene's germline CDR1 is SGHTA and CDR2 FQGNSA.

V is TRBV15 and J is TRBJ2-7; D assignment may be TRBD1 or TRBD2 (5 bases each). V lost 4 bases to trimming and J lost 3 bases, with 13 bases between them. Germline CDR1 and CDR2: LNHNV and YYDKDF (reference sequence). The CDR3 is 14 amino acids. The CDR3 reads CATSIEGRDYEQYF. The CDR3 DNA is TGTGCCACCAGCATAGAGGGCAGGGACTACGAGCAGTACTTC.

The rearrangement joins TRBV18 to TRBJ2-3; 12 bases map to TRBD2. CDR3 length: 16 residues. Germline V lookup: CDR1 KGHSH, CDR2 LQKENI. V shed 5 bases, J shed 4 bases, and the junction held 7 bases outside the gene matches. For the CDR3, the DNA is TGTGCCAGCTCAACCCGGACTAGCGGGAATTCAGATACGCAGTATTTT. This translates into CASSTRTSGNSDTQYF.

This clonotype is termed medium-sized (0.01 to 0.1%). The chain uses TRBV29-1 and TRBJ1-1, with a possible D match to TRBD1 (6 bases). The CDR3 has 13 amino acids. V was shortened by 6 bases and J by 0 bases, with 11 bases between the two germline ends. Germline assignment: CDR1 SQVTM and CDR2 ANQGSEA. The CDR3: CSVRRGMNTEAFF. The CDR3 DNA sequence: TGCAGCGTCCGTAGGGGGATGAACACTGAAGCTTTCTTT.

The CDR3 protein is CASSMDRRNTGELFF. The CDR3 DNA sequence: TGTGCCAGCAGTATGGACAGACGGAACACCGGGGAGCTGTTTTTT. The V and J genes are TRBV28 and TRBJ2-2, with D maybe TRBD1 (6 bases). V lost 5 bases to trimming and J lost 1 base, with 11 bases between them. CDR1 MDHEN and CDR2 SYDVKM come from the germline V gene. The CDR3 has 15 amino acids.